A single sample is the source of the 30 T cell receptor beta chains below, sequenced in a study of T cells in tuberculosis. Sequenced by immunoSEQ multiplex PCR; TCRdb stores in-frame clones only, minus some. The sample has approximately 29,000 clones; around 91% are singletons. The material sequenced was PBMCs. The receptors shown here come from a donor between 10 and 35 years old with latent tuberculosis or without tuberculosis infection.

The chain links TRBV5-6 to TRBJ2-1; D is possibly TRBD2 (6 bases). CDR1 SGHDT and CDR2 YYEEEE come from the germline V gene. The V end was cut by 2 bases, the J end by 6 bases, with 9 bases between. The CDR3 length is 13 residues. CDR3 nucleotides: TGTGCCAGCAGCTTTGCGGGGACCAATGAGCAGTTCTTC. Translation gives CASSFAGTNEQFF.

The chain has TRBV27 and TRBJ2-1; D remains unclear. V was clipped by 4 bases and J by 8 bases, with 15 bases between them. The CDR3 loop spans 14 amino acids. Germline CDR1 and CDR2: MNHEY and SMNVEV (reference sequence). The CDR3, as DNA: TGTGCCAGCAGTTCGGGTCCGATGCCGGATGAGCAGTTCTTC. Protein sequence: CASSSGPMPDEQFF.

The V and J genes are TRBV7-3 and TRBJ2-7, with a possible D match to TRBD1 (5 bases). The germline gives CDR1 SGHTA, CDR2 FQGTGA. The ends were cut back, 1 base at V and 5 bases at J, with 9 bases in the middle. This CDR3 has 13 amino acids. CDR3 DNA sequence: TGTGCCAGCAGCTTAAGGGGCGGCGACGAGCAGTACTTC. Residues: CASSLRGGDEQYF.

This chain connects TRBV6-1 to TRBJ1-1, with D uncertain. Germline V gene lookup returns CDR1 MNHNS and CDR2 SASEGT. This CDR3 has 10 residues. V lost 2 bases and J 8 bases, leaving 3 bases between the germline ends. The CDR3: CASSESEAFF. The CDR3 nucleotides read TGTGCCAGCAGTGAAAGCGAAGCTTTCTTT.

CDR3 DNA: TGTGCCAGCAGCGCAGGGACTAGTTTGGAGACCCAGTACTTC. Amino acid sequence: CASSAGTSLETQYF. V usage is TRBV9 and J usage is TRBJ2-5, with 8 positions matching TRBD2. The V gene end was trimmed by 3 bases and the J gene end by 5 bases; junction bases not matched to a gene: 6. There are 14 residues in the CDR3. Germline V gene sequence: CDR1 SGDLS, CDR2 YYNGEE.

V and J are TRBV10-3 and TRBJ1-1, with D maybe TRBD1 (5 bases). Germline V gene sequence: CDR1 ENHRY, CDR2 SYGVKD. This CDR3 has 15 residues. V dropped 7 bases and J dropped 1 base, with 16 bases sitting between them. CDR3 sequence reads: CAINGAGRSNTEAFF. DNA of the CDR3: TGTGCCATCAATGGGGCAGGGAGGTCGAACACTGAAGCTTTCTTT.

The chain employs TRBV19 and TRBJ2-3; 9 bases match TRBD2. Per the germline V gene, CDR1 is LNHDA and CDR2 is SQIVND (reference sequence). Losses at the gene ends were 6 bases for V and 6 bases for J; bases not matched to a gene: 7. The CDR3 has 14 residues. The CDR3 reads CASRTSGWADTQYF. The CDR3 coding sequence is TGTGCCAGTAGGACTAGCGGCTGGGCGGATACGCAGTATTTT.

The chain links TRBV19 to TRBJ2-7; no firm D call. V was cut by 1 base and J by 3 bases, with 7 bases left in between. This CDR3 has 13 amino acids. CDR1 and CDR2 (germline): LNHDA, SQIVND (reference sequence). CDR3 bases: TGTGCCAGTAGTATAGGGGCAGACTACGAGCAGTACTTC. It translates to CASSIGADYEQYF. The full variable domain, rest sourced from reference TRBV19 and TRBJ2-7, is DGGITQSPKYLFRKEGQNVTLSCEQNLNHDAMYWYRQDPGQGLRLIYYSQIVNDFQKGDIAEGYSVSREKKESFPLTVTSAQKNPTAFYLCASSIGADYEQYFGPGTRLTVT.

The J gene is TRBJ1-6, the V gene TRBV19; D gene unclear. Trimming shortened V by 7 bases and J by 3 bases, and 7 bases separated the two germline ends. This CDR3 comprises 13 residues. Germline-derived CDR1 and CDR2 are LNHDA and SQIVND (reference sequence). The CDR3 bases are TGTGCCAGTACAGACTTCTATAATTCACCCCTCCACTTT. As protein: CASTDFYNSPLHF.

The CDR3 spells CASSFDRALEKLFF. The CDR3 DNA is TGTGCCAGCAGTTTCGACAGGGCCCTTGAAAAACTGTTTTTT. This chain links TRBV28 with TRBJ1-4, with 7 bases aligning to TRBD1. CDR3 length: 14 residues. The trim removed 3 bases at V and 7 bases at J, leaving 5 bases unmatched. CDR1 and CDR2 (germline): MDHEN, SYDVKM.

The rearrangement links TRBV5-1 to TRBJ2-5; tentative D call: TRBD2 (7 bases). V gave up 4 bases and J gave up 5 bases, with 15 bases separating them. Germline-derived CDR1 and CDR2 are SGHRS and YFSETQ. This CDR3 is 14 amino acids long. CDR3 region: CASSPGGGGETQYF. As DNA, the CDR3 is TGCGCCAGCAGCCCGGGCGGGGGCGGGGAGACCCAGTACTTC.

This chain joins TRBV6-5 and TRBJ1-1, with TRBD1 identical over 7 bases. Germline CDR1 reads MNHEY; CDR2 reads SVGAGI. The CDR3 extends over 15 amino acids. V gave up 5 bases and J gave up 1 base; unmatched junction bases: 7. The CDR3 sequence is CASSPSTGRNTEAFF. The CDR3 DNA is TGTGCCAGCAGTCCTTCGACAGGGAGGAACACTGAAGCTTTCTTT.

The gene calls are TRBV9 and TRBJ1-4; a weak D match, TRBD1 (6 bases). Trimming took off 3 bases at V and 5 bases at J, with 14 bases between the two ends. The CDR3 has 15 amino acids. Looked up from germline, CDR1 is SGDLS and CDR2 is YYNGEE. CDR3 in DNA: TGTGCCAGCAGCGATGCAACAGGGTGGAATGAAAAACTGTTTTTT. Translating it yields CASSDATGWNEKLFF. Looking up the rest from reference TRBV9 and TRBJ1-4 gives the full variable domain: DSGVTQTPKHLITATGQRVTLRCSPRSGDLSVYWYQQSLDQGLQFLIQYYNGEERAKGNILERFSAQQFPDLHSELNLSSLELGDSALYFCASSDATGWNEKLFFGSGTQLSVL.

This chain joins TRBV19 and TRBJ2-1; the match to TRBD2 covers 8 bases. The germline V gene encodes CDR1 LNHDA and CDR2 SQIVND (reference sequence). Germline trimming cut 5 bases from V and 9 bases from J; bases unmatched to any gene: 3. This CDR3 is 12 amino acids long. In nucleotides, the CDR3 is TGTGCCAGTAGTCGGAGCGGGGGTGAGCAGTTCTTC. It encodes CASSRSGGEQFF.

This sequence joins TRBV25-1 and TRBJ1-6; D is possibly TRBD1 (5 bases). The CDR3 length is 15 residues. Germline loops: CDR1 MGHDK, CDR2 SYGVNS. Trimming removed 4 bases from V and 11 bases from J, with 18 bases in between. The DNA for the CDR3 is TGTGCCAGCAGTGTCAACAGGCTCGTCAAGGCACCCCTCCACTTT. Translated, it gives CASSVNRLVKAPLHF.

This chain links TRBV7-6 with TRBJ1-2; TRBD1 is a possible D gene (5 bases). The germline V and J ends were trimmed by 5 bases and 2 bases, with 12 bases remaining between them. The germline V gene encodes CDR1 SGHVS and CDR2 FNYEAQ. The CDR3 length is 14 residues. The CDR3 loop reads CASSPSAGNYGYTF. The CDR3 bases are TGTGCCAGCAGCCCTAGCGCAGGGAACTATGGCTACACCTTC.

The chain joins TRBV27 to TRBJ2-2; no clear D. The V end lost 7 bases, the J end lost 4 bases, and 10 bases lay between the germline ends. CDR1 MNHEY and CDR2 SMNVEV come from the germline V gene (reference sequence). The CDR3 runs to 13 residues. The CDR3 DNA reads TGTGCCAGCAATCAAGGAGCCACCGGGGAGCTGTTTTTT. Protein sequence: CASNQGATGELFF.

The chain carries TRBV7-9 and TRBJ1-2; 12 bases are a match to TRBD1. After removal of 5 bases from V and 6 bases from J, the junction contained 10 bases not matched to a gene. CDR1 is SEHNR and CDR2 is FQNEAQ in the germline V gene (reference sequence). CDR3 length equals 16 residues. The CDR3 DNA sequence: TGTGCCAGCAGCCCCGGGACAGGGGGCTTGGCACATGGCTACACCTTC. Translation: CASSPGTGGLAHGYTF.

The rearrangement uses TRBV2 and TRBJ1-6, with a possible D match to TRBD1 (6 bases). The CDR3 has 15 residues. Germline V CDR1 and CDR2: SNHLY, FYNNEI. Trimming left V 7 bases short and J 6 bases short, with 16 bases between. This CDR3 reads CASNRETAGNSPLHF. CDR3 sequence (DNA): TGTGCCAGCAACAGGGAAACGGCTGGTAATTCACCCCTCCACTTT.

The chain is built from TRBV14 and TRBJ2-4, with 8 bases matching TRBD1. The V and J ends lost 2 bases and 0 bases, in that order; junction bases with no gene match: 6. Germline V gives CDR1 SGHDN, CDR2 FVKESK. The CDR3 is 17 amino acids. The CDR3 protein is CASSQRRDRSAKNIQYF. The DNA for the CDR3 is TGTGCCAGCAGCCAACGTCGGGACAGGTCAGCCAAAAACATTCAGTACTTC.

This chain links TRBV2 with TRBJ1-6, with a tentative D call TRBD1 (5 bases). Per the germline V gene, CDR1 is SNHLY and CDR2 is FYNNEI. This CDR3 has 14 amino acids. V gave up 2 bases and J gave up 14 bases, with 16 bases separating them. CDR3 region: CASSEQGGIWALHF. The CDR3 DNA reads as TGTGCCAGCAGTGAACAGGGTGGGATTTGGGCCCTCCACTTT.

The V and J genes are TRBV9 and TRBJ1-2; 10 bases align to TRBD1. This CDR3 region has 15 residues. The V and J ends lost 6 bases and 8 bases, in that order; junction bases with no gene match: 13. CDR1 and CDR2 (germline): SGDLS, YYNGEE. The CDR3 DNA reads TGTGCCAGCACCTCTACTCCCGGGACAGGGGAAGGCTACACCTTC. Translation gives CASTSTPGTGEGYTF.

The genes are TRBV9 and TRBJ1-2; D not resolved. Germline V gene lookup returns CDR1 SGDLS and CDR2 YYNGEE. CDR3 length: 11 amino acids. The V end was cut by 4 bases, the J end by 8 bases, with 9 bases between. The CDR3 is CASSSGPGYTF. Written as DNA, the CDR3 is TGTGCCAGCAGCTCGGGTCCCGGCTACACCTTC. Supplemented by reference TRBV9 and TRBJ1-2, the full variable domain reads DSGVTQTPKHLITATGQRVTLRCSPRSGDLSVYWYQQSLDQGLQFLIQYYNGEERAKGNILERFSAQQFPDLHSELNLSSLELGDSALYFCASSSGPGYTFGSGTRLTVV.

The chain couples TRBV7-3 to TRBJ2-3, with TRBD2 matching 8 bases. The CDR3 length is 14 residues. Unmatched junction bases numbered 3, after V lost 3 bases and J lost 4 bases. Germline V gene lookup returns CDR1 SGHTA and CDR2 FQGTGA. The CDR3 spells CASSFAGGSDTQYF. Written as DNA, the CDR3 is TGTGCCAGCAGCTTCGCGGGGGGATCAGATACGCAGTATTTT.

The CDR3 reads CAIRTGESSYNEQFF. The CDR3, as DNA: TGTGCCATCAGGACAGGGGAGAGCTCCTACAATGAGCAGTTCTTC. The chain has TRBV10-3 and TRBJ2-1; TRBD1 matches at 8 bases. The CDR3 contains 15 residues. Germline V gives CDR1 ENHRY, CDR2 SYGVKD. J lost 0 bases, V lost 6 bases, and 4 bases had no gene match.

The chain combines TRBV28 with TRBJ1-5; TRBD1 might be the D (6 bases). V lost 4 bases, J lost 6 bases, and 19 bases lay in between. There are 16 residues in the CDR3. Germline V CDR1 and CDR2: MDHEN, SYDVKM. CDR3: CASSSPTGYGSQPQHF. The CDR3 DNA reads TGTGCCAGCAGTTCACCGACAGGTTACGGTAGTCAGCCCCAGCATTTT. The whole variable domain, remainder taken from reference TRBV28 and TRBJ1-5, is DVKVTQSSRYLVKRTGEKVFLECVQDMDHENMFWYRQDPGLGLRLIYFSYDVKMKEKGDIPEGYSVSREKKERFSLILESASTNQTSMYLCASSSPTGYGSQPQHFGDGTRLSIL.

The V call is TRBV6-1, the J call TRBJ2-1; maybe TRBD1 (6 bases). V was clipped by 6 bases and J by 0 bases, with 12 bases between them. The CDR3 covers 15 residues. The germline gives CDR1 MNHNS, CDR2 SASEGT. CDR3 bases: TGTGCCAGCAGAACAGGGATCATCTCCTACAATGAGCAGTTCTTC. Its translation: CASRTGIISYNEQFF.

This clone was recorded a few times. The chain employs TRBV6-1 and TRBJ1-6; 11 bases are shared with TRBD1. Trimming took 3 bases from V and 10 from J; bases not matched to a gene: 5. The germline gives CDR1 MNHNS, CDR2 SASEGT. CDR3 length equals 15 residues. The CDR3 bases are TGTGCCAGCAGTGACCTGGGGGACAGGGGGTCACCCCTCCACTTT. It specifies CASSDLGDRGSPLHF.

The rearrangement joins TRBV5-1 to TRBJ2-3, with D unclear. Per the germline V gene, CDR1 is SGHRS and CDR2 is YFSETQ. Trimming pared 5 bases from V and 2 bases from J, leaving 15 bases between. The CDR3 totals 15 residues. This CDR3 reads CASSRSGSDTDTQYF. For the CDR3, the DNA is TGCGCCAGCAGTCGTTCGGGTTCAGACACAGATACGCAGTATTTT. Full variable domain (rest looked up from reference TRBV5-1 and TRBJ2-3): KAGVTQTPRYLIKTRGQQVTLSCSPISGHRSVSWYQQTPGQGLQFLFEYFSETQRNKGNFPGRFSGRQFSNSRSEMNVSTLELGDSALYLCASSRSGSDTDTQYFGPGTRLTVL.

This clone was detected once. This rearrangement joins TRBV6-6 to TRBJ2-5; 7 bases match TRBD1. The trim removed 6 bases at V and 4 bases at J, leaving 14 bases unmatched. The CDR3 totals 16 residues. Germline V lookup: CDR1 MNHNY, CDR2 SVGAGI (reference sequence). CDR3 loop: CASRPHAQGESETQYF. In DNA, the CDR3 is TGTGCCAGCAGACCCCATGCCCAGGGGGAATCAGAGACCCAGTACTTC.